The 24 T cell receptor beta chains below come from one sample, sequenced in a study of vaccination effects on CD4 cells after COVID-19. Following culture for around 10 days, CD4+ T cells were isolated. The antigens these receptors bind are not known. Repertoires were generated with immunoSEQ multiplex PCR, while TCRdb's copy carries only in-frame clones and drops some. Of some 30,000 clones listed, around two thirds are singletons. This sample comprised CD4+ T cells from PBMCs cultured without peptide, obtained before COVID-19 vaccination. These receptors all come from a human donor who received a COVID-19 vaccine.

The chain combines TRBV13 with TRBJ2-5; possibly TRBD2 for D (6 bases). Deletions cut 5 bases from V and 2 bases from J, with 12 bases between. Germline V gene lookup returns CDR1 PRHDT and CDR2 FYEKMQ (reference sequence). The CDR3 is 14 amino acids. The CDR3 reads CASSPRDSQETQYF. The CDR3 DNA follows: TGTGCCAGCAGCCCCCGGGACTCGCAAGAGACCCAGTACTTC.

J is TRBJ2-1 and V is TRBV3-1 (or the pseudogene TRBV3-2); weak D call: TRBD1 (5 bases). Between the trimmed V and J ends, which lost 3 bases and 0 bases, there was a span of 12 bases. CDR1 is LGHDT and CDR2 is YNNKEL in the germline V gene (reference sequence). The CDR3 contains 16 residues. This CDR3 is CASSQTAIVSYNEQFF. The CDR3 coding sequence is TGTGCCAGCAGCCAGACAGCGATAGTCTCCTACAATGAGCAGTTCTTC.

V usage is TRBV7-8 and J usage is TRBJ1-3; D gene unclear. This CDR3 spans 16 amino acids. In germline, CDR1 is SGHVS, CDR2 FQNEAQ. Trimming shortened V by 5 bases and J by 3 bases, and 17 bases separated the two germline ends. CDR3 sequence: CASSPPGSSFGNTIYF. CDR3 DNA sequence: TGTGCCAGCAGCCCCCCCGGCAGCTCCTTTGGAAACACCATATATTTT.

This clone was counted once. This chain joins TRBV5-1 and TRBJ2-7, with 8 bases identical to TRBD2. In germline, CDR1 is SGHRS, CDR2 YFSETQ. Trimming took 3 bases from V and 1 from J; bases not matched to a gene: 6. The CDR3 has 15 residues. The CDR3, as DNA: TGCGCCAGCAGCTCACCAGCTAGCGGGTCCTACGAGCAGTACTTC. Protein product: CASSSPASGSYEQYF.

The rearrangement joins TRBV10-2 to TRBJ2-1; D is unresolved. CDR1 is WSHSY, CDR2 SAAADI, per germline. CDR3 length: 11 residues. V gave up 7 bases and J gave up 9 bases, with 10 bases separating them. The CDR3, as DNA: TGCGCCAGCAATGCAGCGAGTGAGCAGTTCTTC. Protein sequence: CASNAASEQFF.

The chain links TRBV5-4 to TRBJ2-3; 8 bases map to TRBD2. Germline CDR1 reads SGHNT; CDR2 reads YYREEE (reference sequence). V shed 4 bases and J 3 bases; nucleotides not matched to a gene: 13. The CDR3 totals 17 residues. CDR3 residues: CASSGQSRGGRTDTQYF. CDR3 nucleotide sequence: TGTGCCAGCAGCGGACAATCTCGGGGGGGCCGGACAGATACGCAGTATTTT.

Here the CDR3 reads CASSERQGAYEQYF. Written as DNA, the CDR3 is TGTGCCAGCAGTGAAAGGCAGGGGGCCTACGAGCAGTACTTC. The V gene is TRBV2, the J gene TRBJ2-7, with TRBD1 identical over 7 bases. This CDR3 comprises 14 residues. Germline CDR1 reads SNHLY; CDR2 reads FYNNEI. Trimming took 2 bases from V and 2 from J; bases not matched to a gene: 3. Combining the CDR3 with reference TRBV2 and TRBJ2-7 gives the whole variable domain EPEVTQTPSHQVTQMGQEVILRCVPISNHLYFYWYRQILGQKVEFLVSFYNNEISEKSEIFDDQFSVERPDGSNFTLKIRSTKLEDSAMYFCASSERQGAYEQYFGPGTRLTVT.

The chain joins TRBV25-1 to TRBJ2-5, with D tentatively TRBD2 (5 bases). Per germline, CDR1 MGHDK and CDR2 SYGVNS. This CDR3 has 14 residues. Trimming removed 2 bases from V and 5 bases from J, with 12 bases in between. The CDR3 here is CASSERGSQETQYF. CDR3 in DNA: TGTGCCAGCAGTGAACGTGGGAGTCAGGAGACCCAGTACTTC.

This clone appeared a single time. The CDR3 loop reads CASSPLGLAGGNNEQFF. For the CDR3, the DNA is TGTGCCAGCTCACCGTTGGGACTAGCGGGGGGAAACAATGAGCAGTTCTTC. The V gene is TRBV18, the J gene TRBJ2-1, with 15 bases fitting TRBD2. CDR3 length: 17 residues. Germline loops: CDR1 KGHSH, CDR2 LQKENI. Unmatched junction bases numbered 5, after V lost 3 bases and J lost 5 bases.

The chain combines TRBV5-6 with TRBJ2-7, with 7 bases fitting TRBD2. This CDR3 comprises 14 residues. J was trimmed by 7 bases and V by 4 bases; bases with no gene match: 11. In germline, CDR1 is SGHDT, CDR2 YYEEEE. CDR3 in amino acids: CASSRLAQTGEQYF. The CDR3 nucleotides are TGTGCCAGCAGCCGACTAGCACAAACCGGGGAGCAGTACTTC.

The chain couples TRBV7-2 to TRBJ1-5, with D possibly being TRBD1 (5 bases). Trimming left V 5 bases short and J 5 bases short, with 10 bases between. The CDR3 is 13 residues long. Germline V gene lookup returns CDR1 SGHTA and CDR2 FQGNSA. As DNA, the CDR3 is TGTGCCAGCAGCCCAGGGCCCGATCAGCCCCAGCATTTT. It encodes CASSPGPDQPQHF.

The rearrangement joins TRBV6-4 to TRBJ1-2, with D perhaps matching TRBD1 (5 bases). Trimming cost V 2 bases and J 2 bases, with 6 bases left between them. CDR3 length: 13 residues. Germline CDR1 is MRHNA and CDR2 is SNTAGT. In DNA, the CDR3 is TGTGCCAGCAGTGACCGGGACAACTATGGCTACACCTTC. Residues: CASSDRDNYGYTF.

This clone has a single count. The chain has TRBV6-1 and TRBJ2-7; no definite D call. CDR1 is MNHNS, CDR2 SASEGT, per germline. Deletions cut 2 bases from V and 3 bases from J, with 5 bases between. CDR3 size: 12 residues. The CDR3 region is CASSESFYEQYF. The CDR3 bases are TGTGCCAGCAGTGAAAGCTTCTACGAGCAGTACTTC.

A single count supports this clone. The rearrangement links TRBV18 to TRBJ1-5, with D unresolved. The CDR3 sequence is 13 residues long. The V end was cut by 2 bases, the J end by 4 bases, with 6 bases between. Germline V CDR1 and CDR2: KGHSH, LQKENI. The DNA for the CDR3 is TGTGCCAGCTCACCAGGTCCAAATCAGCCCCAGCATTTT. Amino acids: CASSPGPNQPQHF.

V is TRBV19 and J is TRBJ2-4; a possible D gene is TRBD2 (6 bases). Trimming pared 4 bases from V and 8 bases from J, leaving 18 bases between. Per germline, CDR1 LNHDA and CDR2 SQIVND (reference sequence). The CDR3 totals 15 residues. The CDR3: CASSTGTGGSDIQYF. CDR3 DNA: TGTGCCAGTAGTACCGGGACTGGAGGTAGCGACATTCAGTACTTC.

This chain connects TRBV10-2 to TRBJ1-6; no reliable D call. Germline-derived CDR1 and CDR2 are WSHSY and SAAADI. The CDR3 totals 17 residues. V shed 10 bases and J shed 1 base, with 20 bases lying between them. The CDR3 loop is CATYMIARGSYNSPLHF. For the CDR3, the DNA is TGCGCCACCTACATGATAGCCCGTGGTTCCTATAATTCACCCCTCCACTTT.

The chain links TRBV7-9 to TRBJ2-5, with TRBD1 matching over 9 bases. CDR3 length equals 18 residues. The V segment lost 6 bases and the J segment 0 bases; nucleotides outside the gene matches: 14. Germline V gene data show CDR1 as SEHNR and CDR2 as FQNEAQ (reference sequence). DNA for the CDR3: TGTGCCAGCAGTCCCAGATGGGGACAGGGATTCGACCAAGAGACCCAGTACTTC. Its protein is CASSPRWGQGFDQETQYF.

The table lists this clone with a few counts. This sequence joins TRBV18 and TRBJ1-2; no definite D call. CDR1 and CDR2 from the germline V gene are KGHSH and LQKENI. CDR3 size: 14 residues. Deletions cut 4 bases from V and 0 bases from J, with 9 bases between. CDR3 region: CASSLTPANYGYTF. CDR3 DNA sequence: TGTGCCAGCTCACTGACACCAGCTAACTATGGCTACACCTTC. Using reference TRBV18 and TRBJ1-2 for the parts outside the CDR3, the full variable domain is NAGVMQNPRHLVRRRGQEARLRCSPMKGHSHVYWYRQLPEEGLKFMVYLQKENIIDESGMPKERFSAEFPKEGPSILRIQQVVRGDSAAYFCASSLTPANYGYTFGSGTRLTVV.

The rearrangement joins TRBV27 to TRBJ1-2, with D possibly TRBD1 on 5 matching bases. Trimming took 6 bases from V and 2 from J, leaving 16 bases between them. This CDR3 region has 15 residues. Germline V CDR1 and CDR2: MNHEY, SMNVEV (reference sequence). The CDR3 coding sequence is TGTGCCAGCAGCAAAGGGCCGTGGGACAACTATGGCTACACCTTC. It specifies CASSKGPWDNYGYTF.

This chain uses TRBV4-2 with TRBJ1-2; 8 bases map to TRBD1. Germline V gene sequence: CDR1 LGHNA, CDR2 YNFKEQ. The CDR3 is 16 amino acids. V lost 1 base to trimming and J lost 1 base; unmatched junction nucleotides: 5. The CDR3 DNA reads as TGTGCCAGCAGCCAAGCCCTGGGGACAGGTAACTATGGCTACACCTTC. Translated: CASSQALGTGNYGYTF.

The V gene is TRBV19, the J gene TRBJ2-1; D is possibly TRBD2 (6 bases). V was cut by 6 bases and J by 0 bases, with 15 bases left in between. The CDR3 consists of 16 residues. Germline assignment: CDR1 LNHDA and CDR2 SQIVND (reference sequence). In DNA form, the CDR3 reads TGTGCCAGTAGGCCCCTTGCGGGGAGCTCCTACAATGAGCAGTTCTTC. Protein product: CASRPLAGSSYNEQFF.

The chain employs TRBV6-5 and TRBJ2-7; 7 positions match TRBD2. V lost 6 bases, J lost 4 bases, and 6 bases stayed unmatched. This CDR3 is 13 amino acids long. Germline V CDR1 and CDR2: MNHEY, SVGAGI. The CDR3 protein is CASRRENGYEQYF. CDR3 sequence (DNA): TGTGCCAGCAGGCGGGAGAATGGATACGAGCAGTACTTC.

Only one count was recorded for this clone. The V gene is TRBV7-8, the J gene TRBJ2-7, with 9 bases fitting TRBD2. The CDR3 has 14 amino acids. Germline V CDR1 and CDR2: SGHVS, FQNEAQ. After removal of 5 bases from V and 4 bases from J, the junction contained 6 bases not matched to a gene. The CDR3 DNA is TGTGCCAGCAGCGTGGCGGGAGGGGGTTACGAGCAGTACTTC. Its translation: CASSVAGGGYEQYF.

The CDR3 protein is CASSQGGGQSYEKLFF. The CDR3 DNA reads TGTGCCAGCAGCCAAGGCGGGGGGCAAAGTTATGAAAAACTGTTTTTT. The chain joins TRBV9 to TRBJ1-4, with D tentatively TRBD1 (6 bases). V lost 4 bases and J lost 6, with 19 bases in between. The CDR3 is 16 residues long. Germline V lookup: CDR1 SGDLS, CDR2 YYNGEE.